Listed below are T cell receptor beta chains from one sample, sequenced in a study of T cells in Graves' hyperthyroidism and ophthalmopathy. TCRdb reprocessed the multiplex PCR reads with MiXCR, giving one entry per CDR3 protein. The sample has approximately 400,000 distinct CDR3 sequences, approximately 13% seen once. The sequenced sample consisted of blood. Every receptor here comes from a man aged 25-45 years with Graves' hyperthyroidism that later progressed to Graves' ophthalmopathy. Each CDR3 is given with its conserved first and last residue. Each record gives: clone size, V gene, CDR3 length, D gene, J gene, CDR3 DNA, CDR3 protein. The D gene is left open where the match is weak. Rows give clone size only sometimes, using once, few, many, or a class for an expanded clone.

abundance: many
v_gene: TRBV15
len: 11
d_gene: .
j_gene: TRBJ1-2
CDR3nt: TGTGCCACCAGCAGAGGAGTAGGGTACACCTTC
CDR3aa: CATSRGVGYTF

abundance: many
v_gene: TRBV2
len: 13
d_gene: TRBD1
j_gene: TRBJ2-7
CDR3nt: TGTGCCAGCAACGGGACAGGGGTCTACGAGCAGTACTTC
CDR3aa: CASNGTGVYEQYF

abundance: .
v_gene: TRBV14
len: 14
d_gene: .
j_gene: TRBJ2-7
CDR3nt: TGTGCCAGCAGCCAAGTAGGTTCGGGGGACGAGCAGTACTTC
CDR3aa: CASSQVGSGDEQYF

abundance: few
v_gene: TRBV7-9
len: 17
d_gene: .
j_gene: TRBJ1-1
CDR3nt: TGTGCCAGCAGCTTAGGTGGGCTGAGCCAGGTGAACACTGAAGCTTTCTTT
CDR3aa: CASSLGGLSQVNTEAFF

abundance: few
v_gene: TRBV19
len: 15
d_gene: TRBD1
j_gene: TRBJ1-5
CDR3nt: TGTGCCAGTAGTATCGGGACAGGGAATTTTCAGCCCCAGCATTTT
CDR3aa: CASSIGTGNFQPQHF

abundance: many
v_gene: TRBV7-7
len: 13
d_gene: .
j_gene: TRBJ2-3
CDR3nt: TGTGCTAGCAGCCCCCTTCCAGCAGATACGCAGTATTTT
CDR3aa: CASSPLPADTQYF

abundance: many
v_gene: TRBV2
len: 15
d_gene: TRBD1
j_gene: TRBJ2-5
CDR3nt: TGTGCCAGCAGGAGGGGACAGCCGCTCCAAGAGACCCAGTACTTC
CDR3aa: CASRRGQPLQETQYF

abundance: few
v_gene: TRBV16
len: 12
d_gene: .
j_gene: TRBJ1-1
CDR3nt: TGTGCCAGCAGCCCCTGGAATGCAGAAGCTTTCTTT
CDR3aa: CASSPWNAEAFF

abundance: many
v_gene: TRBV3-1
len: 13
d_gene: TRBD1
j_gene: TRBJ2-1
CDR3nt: TGTGCCAGCAGCCACGCCAGGGGGAATGAGCAGTTCTTC
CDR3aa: CASSHARGNEQFF

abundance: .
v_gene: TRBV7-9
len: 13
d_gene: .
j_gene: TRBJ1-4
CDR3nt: TGTGCCAGCAGCCTTTGGACAGACGAAAAACTGTTTTTT
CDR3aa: CASSLWTDEKLFF

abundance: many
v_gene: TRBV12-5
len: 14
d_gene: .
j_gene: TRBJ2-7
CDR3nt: TGTGCTAGTGGTTATCCGGGATTAGGAGGCGAGCAGTACTTC
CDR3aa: CASGYPGLGGEQYF

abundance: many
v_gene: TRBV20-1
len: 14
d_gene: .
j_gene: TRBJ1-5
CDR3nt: TGCAGTGCTGGGAGGGGGACTCACAATCAGCCCCAGCATTTT
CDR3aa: CSAGRGTHNQPQHF

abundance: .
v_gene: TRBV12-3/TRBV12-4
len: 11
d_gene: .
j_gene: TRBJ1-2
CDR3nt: TGTGCCAGCAGTCGGCAGTATGGCTACACCTTC
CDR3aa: CASSRQYGYTF

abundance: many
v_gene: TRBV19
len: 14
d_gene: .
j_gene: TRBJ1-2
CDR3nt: TGTGCCAGTAGAACCCCGGGACGTAGAAATGGCTACACCTTC
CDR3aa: CASRTPGRRNGYTF

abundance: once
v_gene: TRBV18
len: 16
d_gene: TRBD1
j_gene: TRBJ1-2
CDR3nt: TGTGCCAGCTCACCACTTGGACAGGGTGGTCTGGAAGGCTACACCTTC
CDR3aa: CASSPLGQGGLEGYTF

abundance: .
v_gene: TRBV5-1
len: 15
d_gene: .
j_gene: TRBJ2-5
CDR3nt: TGCGCCAGCAGCTTCCAGGGACTCTACCAAGAGACCCAGTACTTC
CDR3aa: CASSFQGLYQETQYF

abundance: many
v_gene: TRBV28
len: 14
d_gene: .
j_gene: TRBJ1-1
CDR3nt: TGTGCCAGCAGCCTGGACTCAGGGCCCACTGAAGCTTTCTTT
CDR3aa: CASSLDSGPTEAFF

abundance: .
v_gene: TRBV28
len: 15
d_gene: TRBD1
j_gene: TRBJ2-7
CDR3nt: TGTGCCAGCAGTTTATTCCGTGGACAGGGCTACGAGCAGTACTTC
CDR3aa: CASSLFRGQGYEQYF

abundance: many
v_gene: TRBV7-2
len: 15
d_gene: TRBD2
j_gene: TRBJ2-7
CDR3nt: TGTGCCAGCAGCTTAGCGCTAGCGGGTCCCTACGAGCAGTACTTC
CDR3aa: CASSLALAGPYEQYF

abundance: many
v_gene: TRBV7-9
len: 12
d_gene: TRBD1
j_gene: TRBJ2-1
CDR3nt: TGTGCCAGCAGCGATACAGGGGATGAGCAGTTCTTC
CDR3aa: CASSDTGDEQFF

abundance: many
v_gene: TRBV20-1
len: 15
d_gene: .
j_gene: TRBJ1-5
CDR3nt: TGCAGTGCTAGTCTGGGGGGCGCGAAGAATCAGCCCCAGCATTTT
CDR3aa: CSASLGGAKNQPQHF

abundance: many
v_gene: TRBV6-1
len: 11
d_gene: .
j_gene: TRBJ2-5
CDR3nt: TGTGCCAGCACCTACCAGGGGACCCAGTACTTC
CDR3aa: CASTYQGTQYF

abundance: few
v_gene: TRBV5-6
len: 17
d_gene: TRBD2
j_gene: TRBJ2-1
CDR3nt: TGTGCCAGCAGCTTGGGCCGAGCGGGGGGATACTACAATGAGCAGTTCTTC
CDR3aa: CASSLGRAGGYYNEQFF

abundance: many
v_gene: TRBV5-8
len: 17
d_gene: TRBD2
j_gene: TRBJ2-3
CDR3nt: TGTGCCAGCAGCTTGGGACGGGGGGGCGCATATACAGATACGCAGTATTTT
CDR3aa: CASSLGRGGAYTDTQYF

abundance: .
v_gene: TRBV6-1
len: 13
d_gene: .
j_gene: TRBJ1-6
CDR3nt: TGTGCCAGCAGTGTAGGCTACGATTCACTCCTCCACTTT
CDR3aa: CASSVGYDSLLHF

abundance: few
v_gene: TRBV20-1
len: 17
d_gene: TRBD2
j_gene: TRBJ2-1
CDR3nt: TGCAGTGCTAGGCCCCTAGAAGCGGGGAGAATTTACAATGAGCAGTTCTTC
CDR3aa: CSARPLEAGRIYNEQFF

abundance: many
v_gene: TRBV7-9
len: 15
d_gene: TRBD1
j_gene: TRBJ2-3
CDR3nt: TGTGCCAGCAGCTTGGGACAGGGTGGCACAGATACGCAGTATTTT
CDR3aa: CASSLGQGGTDTQYF

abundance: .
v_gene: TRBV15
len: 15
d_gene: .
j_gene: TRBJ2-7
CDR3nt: TGTGCCACCAGCAGCCGCCGGGACAACTCCTACGAGCAGTACTTC
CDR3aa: CATSSRRDNSYEQYF

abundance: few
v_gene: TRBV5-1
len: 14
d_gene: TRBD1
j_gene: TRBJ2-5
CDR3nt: TGCGCCAGCAGCTCCACAGGTCAGGGGGCTACCCAGTACTTC
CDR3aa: CASSSTGQGATQYF

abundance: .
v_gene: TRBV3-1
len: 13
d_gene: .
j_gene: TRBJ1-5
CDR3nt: TGTGCAACTGGGGATATAAACAATCAGCCCCAGCATTTT
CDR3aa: CATGDINNQPQHF

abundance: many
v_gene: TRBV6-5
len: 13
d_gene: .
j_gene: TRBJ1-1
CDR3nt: TGTGCCAGCAGTTACGAACTGTACACTGAAGCTTTCTTT
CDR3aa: CASSYELYTEAFF

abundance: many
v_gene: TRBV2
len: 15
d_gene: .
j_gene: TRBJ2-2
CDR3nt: TGTGCCAGCAGTGAAGCCAGGGCGTTCACCGGGGAGCTGTTTTTT
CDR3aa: CASSEARAFTGELFF

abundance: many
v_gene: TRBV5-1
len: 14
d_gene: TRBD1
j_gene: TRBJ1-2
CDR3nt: TGCGCCAGCATGCCAGGGGGCTTTAACTATGGCTACACCTTC
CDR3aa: CASMPGGFNYGYTF

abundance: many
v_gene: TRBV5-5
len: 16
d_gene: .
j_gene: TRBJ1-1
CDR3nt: TGTGCCAGCAGCTCCTGGGCCAACCGGAAGGGCACTGAAGCTTTCTTT
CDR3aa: CASSSWANRKGTEAFF

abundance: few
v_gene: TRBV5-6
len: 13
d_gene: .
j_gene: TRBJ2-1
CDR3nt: TGTGCCAGCAGCAGGGTCTCCTACAATGAGCAGTTCTTC
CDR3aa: CASSRVSYNEQFF

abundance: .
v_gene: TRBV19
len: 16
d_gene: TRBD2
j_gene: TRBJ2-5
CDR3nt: TGTGCCAGTACCTCAGGAGCTAGCGGGGGAGGAGAGACCCAGTACTTC
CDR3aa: CASTSGASGGGETQYF

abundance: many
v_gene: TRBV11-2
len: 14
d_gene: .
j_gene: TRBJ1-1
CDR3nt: TGTGCCAGCAGCTCCCGGGTCCGAAACACTGAAGCTTTCTTT
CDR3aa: CASSSRVRNTEAFF

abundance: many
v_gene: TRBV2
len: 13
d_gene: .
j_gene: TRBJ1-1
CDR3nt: TGTGCCAGCAGTAAAGACAGGTCCACTGAAGCTTTCTTT
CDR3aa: CASSKDRSTEAFF

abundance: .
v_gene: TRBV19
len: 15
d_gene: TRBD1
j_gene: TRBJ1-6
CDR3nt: TGTGCCAGTAGTATAGCAGGGGGCCGTAATTCACCCCTCCACTTT
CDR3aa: CASSIAGGRNSPLHF

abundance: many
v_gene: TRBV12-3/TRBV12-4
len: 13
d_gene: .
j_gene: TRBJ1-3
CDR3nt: TGTGCCAGCAGTTGGACTTCTGGAAACACCATATATTTT
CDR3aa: CASSWTSGNTIYF

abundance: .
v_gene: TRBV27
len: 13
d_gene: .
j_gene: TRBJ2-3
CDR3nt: TGTGCCAGCAGTTTAACAGGGAGGAATACGCAGTATTTT
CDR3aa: CASSLTGRNTQYF

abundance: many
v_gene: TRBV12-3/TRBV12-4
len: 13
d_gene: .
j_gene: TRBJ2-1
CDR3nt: TGTGCCAGCAGTGGGGACTGGTTGGATGAGCAGTTCTTC
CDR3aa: CASSGDWLDEQFF

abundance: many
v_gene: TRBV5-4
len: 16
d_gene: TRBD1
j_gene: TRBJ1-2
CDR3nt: TGTGCCAGCAGCCTCGTACCGGGACAGCCTAACTATGGCTACACCTTC
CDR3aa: CASSLVPGQPNYGYTF

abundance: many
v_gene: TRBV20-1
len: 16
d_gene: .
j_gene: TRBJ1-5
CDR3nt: TGCAGTGCTAGAGCGGGGGGGACGGGTTACAATCAGCCCCAGCATTTT
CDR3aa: CSARAGGTGYNQPQHF

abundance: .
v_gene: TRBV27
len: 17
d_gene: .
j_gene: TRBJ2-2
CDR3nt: TGTGCCAGCACCGAAAGGGGCCCCAGAGGTTCCACCGGGGAGCTGTTTTTT
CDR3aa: CASTERGPRGSTGELFF

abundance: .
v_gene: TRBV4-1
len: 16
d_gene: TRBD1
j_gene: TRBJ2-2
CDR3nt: TGCGCCAGCAGCCAAGCGGTTGACAGGGGGCGAGGGGAGCTGTTTTTT
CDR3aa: CASSQAVDRGRGELFF

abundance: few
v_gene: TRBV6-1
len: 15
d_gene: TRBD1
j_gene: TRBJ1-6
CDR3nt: TGTGCCAGCAGTTCGGGACAGTTAAATAATTCACCCCTCCACTTT
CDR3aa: CASSSGQLNNSPLHF

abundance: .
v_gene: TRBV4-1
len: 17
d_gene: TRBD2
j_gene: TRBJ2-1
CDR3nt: TGCGCCAGCAGCCAAGATCTCCCAGCGGGAGTTTCCAATGAGCAGTTCTTC
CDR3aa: CASSQDLPAGVSNEQFF

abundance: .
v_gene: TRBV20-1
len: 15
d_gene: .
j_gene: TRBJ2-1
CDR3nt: TGCAGTGCTAGGAGGGCGGGGAGGTCCTACAATGAGCAGTTCTTC
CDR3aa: CSARRAGRSYNEQFF

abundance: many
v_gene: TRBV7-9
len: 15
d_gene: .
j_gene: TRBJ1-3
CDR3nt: TGTGCCAGCAGCTTAGTAGCAGTCATGGGAAACACCATATATTTT
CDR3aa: CASSLVAVMGNTIYF

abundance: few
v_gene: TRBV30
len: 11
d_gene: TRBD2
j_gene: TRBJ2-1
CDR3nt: TGTGCCTGGGGGGGGGGGATTGAGCAGTTCTTC
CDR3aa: CAWGGGIEQFF

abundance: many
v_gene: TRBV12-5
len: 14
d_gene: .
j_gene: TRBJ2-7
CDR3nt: TGTGCTAGTGGTTTGCTTCAGGGGTTCGACGAGCAGTACTTC
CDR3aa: CASGLLQGFDEQYF

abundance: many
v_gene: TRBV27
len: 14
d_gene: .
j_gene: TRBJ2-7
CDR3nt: TGTGCCAGCAGTCTCCGAGGACCTTCCTACGAGCAGTACTTC
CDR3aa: CASSLRGPSYEQYF

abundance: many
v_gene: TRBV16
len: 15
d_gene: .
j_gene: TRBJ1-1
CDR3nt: TGTGCCAGCAGCCAATTTAACAGGATGAACACTGAAGCTTTCTTT
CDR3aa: CASSQFNRMNTEAFF